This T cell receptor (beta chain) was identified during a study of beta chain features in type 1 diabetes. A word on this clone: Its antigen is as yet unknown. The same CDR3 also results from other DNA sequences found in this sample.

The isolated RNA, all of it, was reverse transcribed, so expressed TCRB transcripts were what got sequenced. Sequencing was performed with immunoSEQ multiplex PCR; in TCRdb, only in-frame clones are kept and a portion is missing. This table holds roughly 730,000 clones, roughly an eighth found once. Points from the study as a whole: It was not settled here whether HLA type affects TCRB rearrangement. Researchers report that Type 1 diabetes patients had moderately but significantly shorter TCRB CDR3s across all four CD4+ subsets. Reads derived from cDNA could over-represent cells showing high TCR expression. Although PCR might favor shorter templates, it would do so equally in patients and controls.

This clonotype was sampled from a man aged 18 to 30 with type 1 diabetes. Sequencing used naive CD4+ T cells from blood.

DNA for the CDR3: TGTGCCAGCTCACCACCCTCGCAAGAGACCCAGTACTTC. This gives the protein CASSPPSQETQYF. The chain carries TRBV18 and TRBJ2-5; D gene unclear. CDR1 and CDR2 (germline): KGHSH, LQKENI. This CDR3 region has 13 residues. Trimming removed 0 bases at V and 2 bases at J, with 4 bases between.